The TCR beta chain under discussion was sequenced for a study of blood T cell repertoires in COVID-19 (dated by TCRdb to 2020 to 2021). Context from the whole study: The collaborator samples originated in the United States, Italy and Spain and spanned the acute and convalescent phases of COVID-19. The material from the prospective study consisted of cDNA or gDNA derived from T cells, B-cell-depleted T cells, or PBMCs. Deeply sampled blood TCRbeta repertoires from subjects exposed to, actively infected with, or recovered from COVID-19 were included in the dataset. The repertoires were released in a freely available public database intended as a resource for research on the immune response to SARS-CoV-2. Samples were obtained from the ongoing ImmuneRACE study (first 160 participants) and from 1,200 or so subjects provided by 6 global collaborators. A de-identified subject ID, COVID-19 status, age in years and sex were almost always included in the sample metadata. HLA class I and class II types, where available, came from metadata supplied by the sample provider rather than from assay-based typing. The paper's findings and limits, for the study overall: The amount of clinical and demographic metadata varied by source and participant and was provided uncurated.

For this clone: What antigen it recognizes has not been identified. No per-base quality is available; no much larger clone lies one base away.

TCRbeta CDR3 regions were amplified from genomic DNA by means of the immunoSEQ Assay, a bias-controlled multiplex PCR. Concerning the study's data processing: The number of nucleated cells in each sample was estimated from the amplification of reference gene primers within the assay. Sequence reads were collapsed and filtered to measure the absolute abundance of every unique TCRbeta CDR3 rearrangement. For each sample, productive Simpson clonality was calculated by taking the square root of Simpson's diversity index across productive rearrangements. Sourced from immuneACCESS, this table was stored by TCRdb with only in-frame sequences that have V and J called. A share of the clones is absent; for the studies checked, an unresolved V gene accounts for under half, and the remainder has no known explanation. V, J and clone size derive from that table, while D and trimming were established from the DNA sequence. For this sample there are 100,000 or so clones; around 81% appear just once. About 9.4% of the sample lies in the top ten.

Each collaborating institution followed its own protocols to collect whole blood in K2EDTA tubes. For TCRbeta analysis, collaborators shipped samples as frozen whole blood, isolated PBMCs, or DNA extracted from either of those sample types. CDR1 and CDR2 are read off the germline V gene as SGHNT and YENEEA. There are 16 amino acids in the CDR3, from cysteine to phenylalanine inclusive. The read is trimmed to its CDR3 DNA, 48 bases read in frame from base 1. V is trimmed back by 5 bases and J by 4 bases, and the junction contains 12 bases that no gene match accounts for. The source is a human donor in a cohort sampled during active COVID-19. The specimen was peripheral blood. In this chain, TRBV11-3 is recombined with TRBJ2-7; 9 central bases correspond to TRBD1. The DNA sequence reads TGTGCCAGCAGCCGTGAAACAGGGGGCCTAAAGTACGAGCAGTACTTC. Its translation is CASSRETGGLKYEQYF.